The following is a TCR beta chain sequence with its context. The data were obtained in a study of blood T cells in healthy people across ages. The germline CDR1 and CDR2 sequences are SGHRS and YFSETQ. The CDR3 is made up of 14 amino acids. The J segment lost 10 bases and the V segment lost 7 bases, leaving 14 bases of the junction unmatched. Next came a second PCR, run for about 7 to 12 cycles, which used a sample-barcoded 5' primer along with a J-beta primer mix. Sequencing yielded, for each sample, at least 3 million paired-end reads carrying CDR3. TCRdb re-derived calls from the 5' RACE reads in MiXCR, one entry per CDR3 protein. Here the sample spans about 1,500,000 distinct CDR3 sequences, roughly 27% being singletons.

The chain employs TRBV5-1 and TRBJ2-1, with 7 bases lining up with TRBD1. Sequencing was done on a sample of blood. The sequence was obtained from a woman aged 25 to 39 in good health. The CDR3 loop is CASQTGTASYEQFF. For the CDR3, the DNA is TGCGCCAGCCAGACCGGGACAGCATCCTACGAGCAGTTCTTC.